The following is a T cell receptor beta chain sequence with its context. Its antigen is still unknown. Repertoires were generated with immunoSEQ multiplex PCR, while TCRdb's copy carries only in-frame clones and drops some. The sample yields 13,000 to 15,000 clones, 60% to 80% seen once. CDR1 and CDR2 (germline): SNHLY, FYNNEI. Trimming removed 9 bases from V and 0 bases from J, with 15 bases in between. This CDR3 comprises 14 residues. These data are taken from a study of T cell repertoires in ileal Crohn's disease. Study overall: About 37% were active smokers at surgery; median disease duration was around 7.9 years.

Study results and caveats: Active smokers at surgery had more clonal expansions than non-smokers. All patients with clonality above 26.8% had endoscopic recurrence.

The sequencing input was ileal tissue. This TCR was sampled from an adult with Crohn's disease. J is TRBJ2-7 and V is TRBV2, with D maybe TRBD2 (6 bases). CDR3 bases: TGTGCCAGTTGGGGACTGGGCTTCTCCTACGAGCAGTACTTC. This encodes CASWGLGFSYEQYF.